The source of this T cell receptor (beta chain) is a study of early T cells in non-severe SARS-CoV-2 infection. Overall study context: The study sequenced bulk RNA from unsorted whole blood, with chains unpaired.

This clonotype was detected only a few times. Antigen specificity is unknown. The CDR3 contains 15 residues. Germline CDR1 is SNHLY and CDR2 is FYNNEI. The trim removed 5 bases at V and 0 bases at J, leaving 5 bases unmatched. Whole-study results and caveats: Private and CD4 specificities were missed by VDJdb matching, skewed to anti-spike CD8.

Researchers attached unique molecular identifiers to individual cDNA molecules. Using its own MiXCR run on the 5' RACE reads, TCRdb lists one record per CDR3 protein. The repertoire holds over 45,000 distinct CDR3 sequences, with about 10% as singletons. Sequenced input: whole blood. The TCR sequence derives from an adult who was a healthcare worker with PCR-confirmed SARS-CoV-2 infection or an uninfected control (not recorded which). This sequence joins TRBV2 and TRBJ2-5; 8 nucleotides align to TRBD1. Written as DNA, the CDR3 is TGTGCCAGCAGTCCGGGACAGGCGTACCAAGAGACCCAGTACTTC. This sequence encodes CASSPGQAYQETQYF. The entire variable domain, with the rest obtained from reference TRBV2 and TRBJ2-5, is as follows: EPEVTQTPSHQVTQMGQEVILRCVPISNHLYFYWYRQILGQKVEFLVSFYNNEISEKSEIFDDQFSVERPDGSNFTLKIRSTKLEDSAMYFCASSPGQAYQETQYFGPGTRLLVL.